Listed below are T cell receptor beta chains from one sample, sequenced in a study of cytomegalovirus exposure and HLA in healthy donors. Using immunoSEQ multiplex PCR, the repertoire was profiled, and TCRdb retains in-frame clones only, with some absent. The table shows more than 95,000 clones, with more than 70% occurring only once. The specimen was PBMCs. The source is a man under 40 in good health and CMV-seronegative. Each CDR3 is given with its conserved first and last residue. The D gene is left open where the match is weak. Some rows have no size entry. The others give once, few or many, or a class for an expanded clone.

v_gene	d_gene	j_gene	abundance	CDR3aa	CDR3nt
TRBV20-1	NA	TRBJ1-1	NA	CSARQDTEAFF	TGCAGTGCTAGGCAGGACACTGAAGCTTTCTTT
TRBV7-9	NA	TRBJ1-2	NA	CASSLNTPSGYTF	TGTGCCAGCAGCTTAAATACCCCTAGCGGCTACACCTTC
TRBV4-3	NA	TRBJ2-5	NA	CASSQDLVRSGETQYF	TGCGCCAGCAGCCAAGATCTAGTCAGAAGTGGCGAGACCCAGTACTTC
TRBV12-5	NA	TRBJ2-5	NA	CASGTYGDETQYF	TGTGCTAGTGGTACCTACGGGGATGAGACCCAGTACTTC
TRBV6-1	NA	TRBJ2-7	NA	CASIGRQGRRQYF	TGTGCCAGCATCGGAAGGCAGGGCCGGCGGCAGTACTTC
TRBV4-1	NA	TRBJ2-7	few	CASSQWVGLNSYEQYF	TGCGCCAGCAGCCAGTGGGTCGGACTGAACTCCTACGAGCAGTACTTC
TRBV6-1	NA	TRBJ2-2	NA	CASHGQRDTGELFF	TGTGCCAGCCACGGACAGAGGGACACCGGGGAGCTGTTTTTT
TRBV7-3	TRBD2	TRBJ2-1	NA	CASSLGASGSNEQFF	TGTGCCAGCAGCTTGGGGGCTAGCGGGAGTAATGAGCAGTTCTTC
TRBV18	NA	TRBJ1-5	few	CASSPDGDQPQHF	TGTGCCAGCTCCCCCGACGGGGATCAGCCCCAGCATTTT
TRBV6-1	TRBD2	TRBJ2-3	NA	CASSVVGAGLGTDTQYF	TGTGCCAGCAGTGTTGTGGGGGCGGGACTAGGCACAGATACGCAGTATTTT
TRBV9	NA	TRBJ2-7	NA	CASSVGSSYEQYF	TGTGCCAGCAGCGTGGGGAGCTCCTACGAGCAGTACTTC
TRBV6-5	TRBD1	TRBJ2-2	NA	CASRAQGVGELFF	TGTGCCAGCAGAGCACAGGGGGTCGGGGAGCTGTTTTTT
TRBV2	NA	TRBJ1-5	NA	CASSGTDQPQHF	TGTGCCAGCAGTGGGACAGATCAGCCCCAGCATTTT
TRBV18	TRBD1	TRBJ1-2	NA	CASSDNRDSGGYTF	TGTGCCAGCTCAGACAACCGGGACAGTGGTGGCTACACCTTC
TRBV30	TRBD1	TRBJ1-5	NA	CAWSGGDRELSNQPQHF	TGTGCCTGGAGCGGAGGGGACAGGGAATTGAGCAATCAGCCCCAGCATTTT
TRBV19	NA	TRBJ2-5	NA	CASSIRGETQYF	TGTGCCAGTAGTATCAGGGGTGAGACCCAGTACTTC
TRBV7-7	TRBD1	TRBJ2-7	NA	CASSSGQGEQYF	TGTGCCAGCAGCTCGGGACAGGGCGAGCAGTACTTC
TRBV7-2	NA	TRBJ1-1	once	CASRSQLSHNTEAFF	TGTGCCAGCAGGTCCCAGTTGTCCCACAACACTGAAGCTTTCTTT
TRBV10-3	NA	TRBJ2-1	NA	CAIRGVLADNEQFF	TGTGCCATCAGGGGTGTCTTAGCGGACAATGAGCAGTTCTTC
TRBV5-1	TRBD1	TRBJ2-7	few	CASSLGLGTGGYEQYF	TGCGCCAGCAGCTTGGGCCTCGGGACAGGGGGCTACGAGCAGTACTTC
TRBV5-4	TRBD2	TRBJ2-7	NA	CASSLGGLVPYEQYF	TGTGCCAGCAGCCTCGGGGGACTAGTGCCCTACGAGCAGTACTTC
TRBV7-9	NA	TRBJ2-1	NA	CASSLPGSRDNEQFF	TGTGCCAGCAGCCTGCCGGGATCACGGGACAATGAGCAGTTCTTC
TRBV7-9	NA	TRBJ2-6	NA	CASSFLQVSGANVLTF	TGTGCCAGCAGCTTCCTACAGGTCTCTGGGGCCAACGTCCTGACTTTC
TRBV7-9	NA	TRBJ1-2	NA	CASSLARQGAYGYTF	TGTGCCAGCAGCTTAGCGAGGCAGGGTGCCTATGGCTACACCTTC
TRBV20-1	NA	TRBJ1-1	once	CSAVRGTEAFF	TGCAGTGCCGTCCGGGGCACTGAAGCTTTCTTT
TRBV5-1	NA	TRBJ1-1	NA	CASSLSQLNTEAFF	TGCGCCAGCAGCTTGTCACAACTGAACACTGAAGCTTTCTTT
TRBV27	TRBD1	TRBJ2-5	NA	CASSPRTGETQYF	TGTGCCAGCAGTCCGAGGACAGGAGAGACCCAGTACTTC
TRBV18	TRBD1	TRBJ2-7	NA	CASSQAQGAPYEQYF	TGTGCCAGCTCACAGGCCCAGGGGGCGCCCTACGAGCAGTACTTC
TRBV19	NA	TRBJ2-6	NA	CASSAGNGANVLTF	TGTGCCAGTAGTGCGGGCAACGGGGCCAACGTCCTGACTTTC
TRBV9	NA	TRBJ1-2	NA	CASSVALQGPDVSYTF	TGTGCCAGCAGCGTAGCTTTGCAGGGGCCGGATGTCAGCTACACCTTC
TRBV28	NA	TRBJ1-2	NA	CASRDKGQGYTF	TGTGCCAGCCGGGACAAGGGCCAAGGCTACACCTTC
TRBV6-5	TRBD1	TRBJ2-7	few	CASSSMTGSTYEQYF	TGTGCCAGCAGTTCCATGACAGGGTCGACCTACGAGCAGTACTTC
TRBV7-9	TRBD1	TRBJ1-2	few	CASSLGQGARGYTF	TGTGCCAGCAGCCTCGGGCAGGGGGCAAGAGGCTACACCTTC
TRBV2	NA	TRBJ1-1	few	CASRPDISEAFF	TGTGCCAGCAGGCCCGACATTTCTGAAGCTTTCTTT
TRBV5-1	TRBD1	TRBJ2-1	NA	CASSLGTGEFSEQFF	TGCGCCAGCAGCTTGGGGACAGGGGAATTTAGTGAGCAGTTCTTC
TRBV4-2	TRBD2	TRBJ2-7	NA	CASSQDTGGYEQYF	TGTGCCAGCAGCCAAGATACGGGGGGCTACGAGCAGTACTTC
TRBV6-6	NA	TRBJ2-1	few	CAAEAALGSSNEQFF	TGTGCCGCAGAGGCGGCCCTCGGGAGTAGTAATGAGCAGTTCTTC
TRBV6-5	NA	TRBJ2-1	NA	CASSYGGSSYNEQFF	TGTGCCAGCAGTTACGGGGGGAGCTCCTACAATGAGCAGTTCTTC
TRBV5-4	TRBD2	TRBJ2-3	NA	CASSFGTSGSADTQYF	TGTGCCAGCAGCTTCGGGACTAGCGGGAGTGCAGATACGCAGTATTTT
TRBV7-6	NA	TRBJ1-2	once	CASSSQGGGHGYTF	TGTGCCAGCAGCTCCCAAGGGGGGGGGCATGGCTACACCTTC
TRBV28	TRBD2	TRBJ2-5	NA	CASSRGLAGWRQETQYF	TGTGCCAGCAGCCGGGGACTAGCGGGATGGAGGCAAGAGACCCAGTACTTC